The rows below give T cell receptor beta chains drawn from one sample of a study of T-cell reconstitution after alpha-beta-depleted transplantation in children. TCRdb passed the PCR reads through MiXCR, listing each CDR3 protein once. The sample consists of hundreds of thousands of distinct CDR3 sequences, approximately 13% of them appearing once. The sequences come from PBMCs from the stem cell graft donor, collected from the stem cell graft. These receptors were obtained from a human donor who donated a stem cell graft to a child with combined immunodeficiency. The CDR3 runs from the conserved cysteine through the conserved F or W. Not all rows give a size; the values are once, few, many and, for expanded clones, a class.

v_gene: TRBV15
abundance: many
CDR3aa: CATSKVGQPQHF

v_gene: TRBV2
abundance: many
CDR3aa: CASAVAEGEETQYF

v_gene: TRBV3-1
abundance: NA
CDR3aa: CASSTRDRGRVGQPQHF

v_gene: TRBV10-3
abundance: NA
CDR3aa: CAISESKQREQYF

v_gene: TRBV7-9
abundance: NA
CDR3aa: CASSDRVGDQPQHF

v_gene: TRBV10-3
abundance: NA
CDR3aa: CAISESSRREAFF

v_gene: TRBV6-5
abundance: many
CDR3aa: CASRLDSYSGNTIYF

v_gene: TRBV20-1
abundance: few
CDR3aa: CSARDMSGTSYEQYF

v_gene: TRBV6-1
abundance: few
CDR3aa: CASSETGGSLTNYGYTF

v_gene: TRBV9
abundance: NA
CDR3aa: CASSGRNLQETQYF

v_gene: TRBV7-2
abundance: few
CDR3aa: CASSLEDWGYEQYF

v_gene: TRBV7-6
abundance: many
CDR3aa: CASSYRAGREDTQYF

v_gene: TRBV27
abundance: many
CDR3aa: CASSFGGGAADTQYF

v_gene: TRBV29-1
abundance: NA
CDR3aa: CSVEPGANTGELFF

v_gene: TRBV12-3/TRBV12-4
abundance: many
CDR3aa: CASSFPGGGRDEQFF

v_gene: TRBV27
abundance: few
CDR3aa: CASSLLGTSLSYEQYF

v_gene: TRBV12-3/TRBV12-4
abundance: many
CDR3aa: CASSRRQGDTGELFF

v_gene: TRBV5-1
abundance: NA
CDR3aa: CASSLGLARSSYEQYF

v_gene: TRBV29-1
abundance: few
CDR3aa: CSVLTGGSEEQYF

v_gene: TRBV15
abundance: NA
CDR3aa: CATSRAHGDTDTQYF

v_gene: TRBV6-1
abundance: few
CDR3aa: CASRRGPSYEQYF

v_gene: TRBV5-1
abundance: many
CDR3aa: CASTRRDRPETQYF

v_gene: TRBV11-3
abundance: many
CDR3aa: CASSSARQGGEQYF

v_gene: TRBV6-2/TRBV6-3
abundance: few
CDR3aa: CASSRGRGLEQFF

v_gene: TRBV4-3
abundance: few
CDR3aa: CASSQGVLASEQYF

v_gene: TRBV20-1
abundance: NA
CDR3aa: CSALWTSGRTDTQYF

v_gene: TRBV28
abundance: many
CDR3aa: CATAEGQGSYEQYF

v_gene: TRBV20-1
abundance: few
CDR3aa: CSARMGEWETQYF

v_gene: TRBV10-3
abundance: few
CDR3aa: CATSTGGQGPTYNEQFF

v_gene: TRBV27
abundance: many
CDR3aa: CASSLSGQVDYEQYF

v_gene: TRBV6-5
abundance: many
CDR3aa: CASSYAGLKGYTF

v_gene: TRBV5-1
abundance: few
CDR3aa: CASGVGTSEIGEQFF

v_gene: TRBV9
abundance: NA
CDR3aa: CASSVGGLSNQPQHF

v_gene: TRBV29-1
abundance: many
CDR3aa: CSVEENRSETQYF

v_gene: TRBV7-6
abundance: NA
CDR3aa: CASSLTPIRQETQYF

v_gene: TRBV20-1
abundance: many
CDR3aa: CSAREDRGFYEQYF

v_gene: TRBV12-3/TRBV12-4
abundance: few
CDR3aa: CASSQPNREDYNEQFF

v_gene: TRBV13
abundance: few
CDR3aa: CASKPGPNSYNEQFF

v_gene: TRBV12-3/TRBV12-4
abundance: few
CDR3aa: CASSAAGGEETQYF

v_gene: TRBV11-2
abundance: NA
CDR3aa: CASSPPGLAGLTADTQYF

v_gene: TRBV15
abundance: few
CDR3aa: CATSRERGGSYEQYF

v_gene: TRBV6-2/TRBV6-3
abundance: NA
CDR3aa: CASSPGQGLTYEQYF

v_gene: TRBV25-1
abundance: NA
CDR3aa: CASSEWGRALNTEAFF

v_gene: TRBV6-2/TRBV6-3
abundance: few
CDR3aa: CASSDAPGELFF

v_gene: TRBV29-1
abundance: many
CDR3aa: CSAMTSGRTQTQYF

v_gene: TRBV12-3/TRBV12-4
abundance: many
CDR3aa: CASSPNGPSNTGELFF

v_gene: TRBV6-1
abundance: few
CDR3aa: CASRSGTDWQFAQYF

v_gene: TRBV10-3
abundance: many
CDR3aa: CAISGSEGLAGGPEETQYF

v_gene: TRBV20-1
abundance: NA
CDR3aa: CSASEPLAGGGTDTQYF

v_gene: TRBV5-1
abundance: few
CDR3aa: CASRMTGANNYGYTF

v_gene: TRBV7-2
abundance: many
CDR3aa: CASSLVSGGADTQYF